This TCR beta chain came from a study of radiotherapy plus CTLA-4 blockade in lung cancer (dated by TCRdb to the late 2010s). At the level of the whole study: Objective responses occurred in 18% of enrolled patients, and about 33% achieved disease control.

In this study, focal radiation therapy paired with CTLA-4 blockade (ipilimumab) was tested in patients who had chemo-refractory metastatic non-small-cell lung cancer. Taken from cysteine to phenylalanine, the CDR3 has 14 residues. Only the CDR3 region is kept as DNA, spanning 42 bases read in frame from base 1. The germline V gene (reference sequence) sets CDR1 to SEHNR and CDR2 to FQNEAQ. Receptor amplification or capture employed the immunoSEQ multiplex PCR assay. TCRdb obtained this table from immuneACCESS and retained in-frame rearrangements with V and J assigned. These tables miss some clones; where compared with another copy, unresolved V genes account for less than half of the shortfall, and the remainder is unexplained. The sample has approximately 80,000 clones on record, roughly 69% of them singletons. Of the sample, 8% to 10% is held by the ten largest clones. The sample holds one count of this clone. This receptor's antigen is unknown. The junction and the germline gene differ at one end; a read error may be behind it.

The research as a whole found: The strongest predictors of response, as reported, were early dynamic changes in blood T cell clones along with a rise in serum interferon-beta after radiation. After treatment with radiotherapy and ipilimumab, TCR clones that came from tumors expanded in the peripheral blood.

Material: peripheral blood, obtained from a patient treated with radiotherapy plus ipilimumab. The V gene is TRBV7-9 and the J gene is TRBJ2-5, and possibly TRBD2, on 6 matching bases. This TCR derives from a human donor with non-small cell lung cancer whose response to radiotherapy plus ipilimumab could not be evaluated. The bases are TGTGCCAGCAGCTCGACGGAGGGGACGGAGACCCGGTACTTC. Translated, it reads CASSSTEGTETRYF. The reference TRBV7-9 and TRBJ2-5 proteins fill in what lies around the CDR3, so the full variable domain reads DTGVSQNPRHKITKRGQNVTFRCDPISEHNRLYWYRQTLGQGPEFLTYFQNEAQLEKSRLLSDRFSAERPKGSFSTLEIQRTEQGDSAMYLCASSSTEGTETRYFGPGTRLLVL.